This T cell receptor beta chain was retrieved from a study of blood T cell repertoires in COVID-19. Background on the study: PBMCs, B-cell-depleted T cells, or T cells were the source of the cDNA or gDNA that made up the material.

The repertoire was sequenced with immunoSEQ multiplex PCR; TCRdb's copy has only in-frame clones and lacks some. The repertoire consists of a few hundred thousand clones, with around nine tenths occurring once and the leading ten covering roughly 8.5%. Participants were aged about 18 to 100 years from approximately 25 US areas. The CDR3 runs to 14 residues. CDR1 is MNHEY, CDR2 SVGAGI, per germline. V was cut by 3 bases and J by 12 bases, with 20 bases left in between. This clone was counted only a few times. The TCR was taken from a woman between 55 and 75 years old who had recovered from COVID-19. The chain combines TRBV6-5 with TRBJ1-1; no definite D call. Sequencing was performed on PBMCs or T cells enriched from blood (not recorded which). DNA of the CDR3: TGTGCCAGCAGTTATGCCGGGTCCCCGAGTAGACCTTTCTTT. Translating it yields CASSYAGSPSRPFF.